This T cell receptor (beta chain) was profiled in a study of blood T cell repertoires in COVID-19. Across the whole study: Spain, Italy and the United States supplied samples that represented acute and convalescent COVID-19.

Only in-frame clones appear in the TCRdb table, and some are missing; sequencing was by immunoSEQ multiplex PCR. The sample yields tens of thousands of clones, roughly 90% seen once. The germline V and J ends were trimmed by 7 bases and 6 bases, with 10 bases remaining between them. Germline-derived CDR1 and CDR2 are MNHNY and SVGAGI (reference sequence). This CDR3 has 12 amino acids. What was sequenced was peripheral blood. The chain recombines TRBV6-6 with TRBJ1-5; TRBD1 is a possible D gene (5 bases). The source of this sequence is a man in his 60s with acute or convalescent COVID-19. The CDR3 is CASMQGSQPQHF. DNA for the CDR3: TGTGCCAGCATGCAGGGAAGTCAGCCCCAGCATTTT.